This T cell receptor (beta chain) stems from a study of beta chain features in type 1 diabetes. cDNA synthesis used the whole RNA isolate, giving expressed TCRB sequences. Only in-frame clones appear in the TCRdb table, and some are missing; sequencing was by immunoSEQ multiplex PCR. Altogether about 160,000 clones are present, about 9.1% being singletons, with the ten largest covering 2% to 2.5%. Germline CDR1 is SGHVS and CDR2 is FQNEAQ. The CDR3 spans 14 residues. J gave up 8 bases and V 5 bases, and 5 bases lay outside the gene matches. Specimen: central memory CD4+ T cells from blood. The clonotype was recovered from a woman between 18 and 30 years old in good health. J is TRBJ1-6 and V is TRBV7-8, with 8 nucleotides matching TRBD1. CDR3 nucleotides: TGTGCCAGCAGCCCCGACAGGGGTTATTCACCCCTCCACTTT. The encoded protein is CASSPDRGYSPLHF.